The source of this T cell receptor beta chain is a study of CD8+ T cells in alopecia areata (dated by TCRdb to 2016 to 2018). Regarding the complete study: The study used high-throughput TCRbeta sequencing to examine T cell clonal expansion in alopecia areata, in both the C3H/HeJ mouse model and human patients. In humans, TCRbeta sequencing was performed on scalp tissue and on sorted CD4+ and CD8+ peripheral blood T cells from healthy controls and from patients with patchy or totalis/universalis alopecia areata. Scalp clonality was compared across normal scalp (n=4), patchy alopecia areata scalp (n=8), and alopecia totalis/universalis scalp (n=8). The RNA source kit depended on sample type: the PAXgene miRNA kit for fixed scalp, the miRNeasy kit for PBMCs, and the RNeasy kit for mouse skin. immunoSEQ multiplex PCR using 35 Vbeta forward primers and 13 Jbeta reverse primers was used to amplify TCRbeta CDR3 regions. Beyond this particular receptor, the publication reports: Shared TCR sequences between patients were less evident than in mice, which may be partly attributable to HLA diversity in the patient population. Compared with normal scalp, lesional scalp, particularly in alopecia totalis/universalis, had higher clonality and more expanded CD8+ clones, which suggests antigenic drive. Resident alphabeta T cells in normal human skin are also sequenced, complicating scalp TCR repertoire analysis, unlike mouse skin dominated by gammadelta T cells.

This clone has just a few counts. The target of this receptor is not known. Per-base qualities were not stored, and no clone one base away is much larger. Other nucleotide sequences from this sample produce the same CDR3. PBMCs were isolated by density centrifugation and stained for CD3, CD4 and CD8, and CD4+ and CD8+ T cells were sorted on a FACSAria. Scalp biopsies and blood samples were provided by unaffected controls. The V end loses 2 bases and the J end loses 5 bases, and a stretch of 7 bases separates them. Taken from the germline V gene, the CDR1 and CDR2 loops are SGHDT and YYEEEE. The CDR3 contains 12 residues, cysteine and phenylalanine counted. The read is trimmed to its CDR3 DNA, 36 bases read in frame from base 1. Receptors were amplified or captured by the immunoSEQ multiplex PCR assay. RNA was extracted from all samples and reverse transcribed into cDNA, which served as template for TCR sequencing. SuperScript III was used for first-strand cDNA synthesis, primed with a 2:1 mix of oligo-dT and random hexamers. A synthetic immune receptor repertoire was used to gauge amplification bias, and whatever bias remained was removed computationally. The authors' analysis ran thus. After raw reads were preprocessed to remove errors, the CDR3 was defined following IMGT conventions as running from the conserved cysteine to phenylalanine. Clonality was computed as 1 minus the Shannon entropy, with the entropy normalized by log2 of the number of productive unique TCRs. Whether each scalp clone was CD4 or CD8 was inferred by checking scalp TCRbeta sequences against the CD4 and CD8 repertoires from sorted blood. Entries here come from immuneACCESS through TCRdb and include only in-frame sequences with V and J called. Some clones fail to appear in such tables; in the studies checked, an unresolved V gene covers under half of the shortfall, and the cause of the remainder is unknown. The V and J calls and clone size were taken over from that table, and D and trimming were inferred from the DNA. This sample is represented by about 200,000 clones; 56% of them were singletons. Together, the top ten hold nearly 5% of the sample.

This TCR derives from a human donor in good health. Source material: CD8+ T cells sorted from blood. This chain joins TRBV5-6 to TRBJ1-1; the D gene assignment is ambiguous. The CDR3 corresponds to CASSLRGTEAFF. The nucleotides read TGTGCCAGCAGCTTACGGGGAACTGAAGCTTTCTTT.